The subject of this entry is one TCR beta chain. The antigen is not known. Assay: immunoSEQ multiplex PCR; the TCRdb copy retains only in-frame clones and omits some. The sample consists of some 44,000 clones, approximately 95% of them appearing once. This sample is drawn from a study of graft-versus-host responses after intestinal transplantation. As for the study in general: Grafts that recipients had were multivisceral, liver-intestinal, or isolated intestinal transplants. Uniformly, recipients were administered anti-thymocyte globulin induction with subsequent tacrolimus and steroids for approximately three years. Notes on the study in general: Circulating GvH clones peaking coincided with falling HvG clones soon after transplant. Among recipient marrow samples, GvH clones were found; some appeared first in ileum or blood.

The length of the CDR3 is 15 residues. J gave up 2 bases and V 2 bases, and 2 bases lay outside the gene matches. Per the germline V gene, CDR1 is MNHNS and CDR2 is SASEGT. This sequence originates from a human patient who received an intestinal transplant, so some T cells may come from the graft donor. Sequenced here: PBMCs, sampled approximately 360 days after intestinal transplant. This sequence joins TRBV6-1 and TRBJ2-1; 8 bases agree with TRBD2. The CDR3 reads CASSELAGAYNEQFF. CDR3 DNA sequence: TGTGCCAGCAGTGAACTAGCGGGTGCCTACAATGAGCAGTTCTTC.